This TCR beta chain was retrieved from a study of T cell responses to AZD1222 COVID-19 vaccine. Whole-study findings and limits: Baseline seropositives among AZD1222 recipients totaled only 5 to 7. Clonal diversity was possibly underestimated, and white British individuals and females predominated among donors.

The method was immunoSEQ multiplex PCR; TCRdb's version includes in-frame clones alone and lacks a portion of them. This table holds 25,000 to 30,000 clones, around 93% found once. CDR3 length: 17 amino acids. Germline values: CDR1 MDHEN, CDR2 SYDVKM. Losses at the gene ends were 8 bases for V and 3 bases for J; bases not matched to a gene: 13. Notes on this clone: Antigen specificity is unknown.

The clonotype originates from an adult who received the AZD1222 COVID-19 vaccine. The rearrangement links TRBV28 to TRBJ1-4; 9 bases align to TRBD1. This material consisted of peripheral blood, taken 28 days after the second AZD1222 dose. The chain's CDR3 is CASGLGTGNLANEKLFF. The CDR3 bases are TGTGCCAGCGGGTTGGGGACAGGGAACTTGGCTAATGAAAAACTGTTTTTT.